This T cell receptor (beta chain) was observed in a study of CD8+CD57+ T cells in acquired aplastic anemia. Study background: DNA recovered from sorted CD4+ and CD8+ cells had a mean of about 3 ug. Whole-study findings and limits: Patients shared under 30 CD8+ CDR3 sequences with controls.

Template material for TCR beta VDJ and CDR3 profiling consisted of genomic DNA. MiXCR, applied by TCRdb to the reads, yields one record per CDR3 protein. The profile shows about 160,000 distinct CDR3 sequences, about 45% of them singletons. As regards this clonotype: Its antigen is currently unknown.

The sequenced patients had an expansion of CD8+CD57+ cells seen by flow cytometry. CDR3 size: 16 residues. Germline loops: CDR1 SNHLY, CDR2 FYNNEI. Trimming took 2 bases from V and 3 from J; bases not matched to a gene: 6. The V and J genes are TRBV2 and TRBJ2-7; TRBD2 matches 11 bases. The TCR sequence derives from a human donor with aplastic anemia. Sequenced sample: sorted CD4+, CD8+, or CD8+CD57+ T cells (not recorded which) from PBMCs. The CDR3 region is CASSETPSGRYYEQYF. The CDR3 nucleotides read TGTGCCAGCAGTGAAACACCTAGCGGGAGGTACTACGAGCAGTACTTC.